Each of the 14 T cell receptor beta chains below was sequenced from the same sample in a study of T cells in localized non-small cell lung cancer. Assay used: immunoSEQ multiplex PCR; TCRdb lists only in-frame clones, some missing. The table has some 20,000 clones, 90% seen once. The sequencing used peripheral blood, collected before any cancer treatment. The receptors originated from a woman aged 40 to 75 with stage I lung adenocarcinoma.

Only one count was recorded for this clone. The chain links TRBV11-3 to TRBJ2-5; TRBD2 agrees at 7 bases. The CDR3 runs to 14 residues. The junction had 4 bases not matched to a gene; V was cut back by 5 bases and J by 1 base. The germline V gene encodes CDR1 SGHNT and CDR2 YENEEA. CDR3 nucleotides: TGTGCCAGCAGCGCTCTAGCGGTCCAAGAGACCCAGTACTTC. The encoded protein is CASSALAVQETQYF.

The chain carries TRBV4-1 and TRBJ1-4; no clear D gene. The CDR3 consists of 17 residues. V shed 0 bases and J shed 3 bases, with 14 bases lying between them. Per germline, CDR1 MGHRA and CDR2 YSYEKL. The CDR3 reads CASSQDLFGLANEKLFF. The CDR3 coding sequence is TGCGCCAGCAGCCAAGATTTATTTGGCCTGGCTAATGAAAAACTGTTTTTT.

V gene TRBV7-9 combines with J gene TRBJ1-4; D call uncertain. The CDR3 covers 14 residues. The germline V gene encodes CDR1 SEHNR and CDR2 FQNEAQ (reference sequence). V shed 5 bases and J shed 3 bases, with 10 bases lying between them. CDR3 nucleotide sequence: TGTGCCAGCAGCGATCGGAGGGCTAATGAAAAACTGTTTTTT. Encoded protein: CASSDRRANEKLFF. The full variable domain, completed using reference TRBV7-9 and TRBJ1-4, is DTGVSQNPRHKITKRGQNVTFRCDPISEHNRLYWYRQTLGQGPEFLTYFQNEAQLEKSRLLSDRFSAERPKGSFSTLEIQRTEQGDSAMYLCASSDRRANEKLFFGSGTQLSVL.

The chain uses TRBV7-9 and TRBJ1-1, with D possibly TRBD1 on 6 matching bases. V dropped 8 bases and J dropped 1 base, with 11 bases sitting between them. Germline values: CDR1 SEHNR, CDR2 FQNEAQ (reference sequence). This CDR3 is 13 amino acids long. CDR3 protein: CASSRGGNTEAFF. The CDR3 region has the DNA TGTGCCAGCTCTAGAGGGGGGAACACTGAAGCTTTCTTT.

The rearrangement joins TRBV6-1 to TRBJ1-1; D gene uncertain. The germline gives CDR1 MNHNS, CDR2 SASEGT. V was trimmed by 0 bases and J by 6 bases, leaving 11 bases between them. This CDR3 is 14 amino acids long. CDR3 loop: CASSEAVPGAEAFF. The DNA of the CDR3 is TGTGCCAGCAGTGAAGCGGTACCCGGGGCTGAAGCTTTCTTT.

The chain is built from TRBV5-1 and TRBJ1-1, with D tentatively TRBD1 (6 bases). The CDR3 length is 12 residues. From germline, CDR1 is SGHRS and CDR2 YFSETQ. V lost 4 bases to trimming and J lost 11 bases, with 15 bases between them. The CDR3 DNA sequence: TGCGCCAGCAGCGTTCAACAGGGAGGGGCTTTCTTT. This translates into CASSVQQGGAFF.

This chain connects TRBV7-2 to TRBJ1-4; the D is unclear. Deletions cut 4 bases from V and 8 bases from J, with 17 bases between. Germline V lookup: CDR1 SGHTA, CDR2 FQGNSA. The CDR3 extends over 15 amino acids. The CDR3 sequence is CASSSRPSTEEKLFF. In DNA form, the CDR3 reads TGTGCCAGCAGCTCTAGGCCTTCCACTGAGGAAAAACTGTTTTTT.

The CDR3 nucleotides are TGCAGCGTTGAGAGGCGTTACAATGAGCAGTTCTTC. This gives the protein CSVERRYNEQFF. The genes are TRBV29-1 and TRBJ2-1; D is ambiguous. Germline assignment: CDR1 SQVTM and CDR2 ANQGSEA. The V gene lost 3 bases and the J gene lost 4 bases, with 7 bases spanning the gap. The CDR3 has 12 amino acids.

The J gene is TRBJ2-5, the V gene TRBV5-6; 8 positions match TRBD2. Looked up from germline, CDR1 is SGHDT and CDR2 is YYEEEE. The CDR3 sequence is 15 residues long. V was clipped by 5 bases and J by 0 bases; unmatched bases: 6. In DNA, the CDR3 is TGTGCCAGCAGTGGGCCGGGACTAGACCAAGAGACCCAGTACTTC. Encoded protein: CASSGPGLDQETQYF.

This chain connects TRBV5-1 to TRBJ2-3; D remains ambiguous. V was cut by 0 bases and J by 4 bases, with 21 bases left in between. CDR1 is SGHRS and CDR2 is YFSETQ in the germline V gene. The CDR3 runs to 18 residues. The CDR3 loop is CASSLGPPILTDPDTQYF. As DNA, the CDR3 is TGCGCCAGCAGCTTGGGGCCCCCGATCCTGACGGATCCAGATACGCAGTATTTT.

The rearrangement joins TRBV9 to TRBJ1-1; 11 bases are a match to TRBD1. This CDR3 is 17 amino acids long. The germline V gene encodes CDR1 SGDLS and CDR2 YYNGEE. Unmatched junction bases numbered 13, after V lost 3 bases and J lost 6 bases. DNA of the CDR3: TGTGCCAGCAGCGAGGGTCTAGGACAGGGGGCTCGGGCTGAAGCTTTCTTT. Amino acids: CASSEGLGQGARAEAFF.

This clone was seen only a few times. The rearrangement joins TRBV7-8 to TRBJ1-5; no definite D call. Germline V CDR1 and CDR2: SGHVS, FQNEAQ. V was cut by 1 base and J by 2 bases, with 6 bases left in between. The CDR3 length is 14 residues. The CDR3 is CASSLGHGNQPQHF. The CDR3 nucleotides read TGTGCCAGCAGCTTAGGACACGGCAATCAGCCCCAGCATTTT.

The chain recombines TRBV5-4 with TRBJ2-5; D is unclear. The CDR3 is 15 residues long. Germline CDR1 is SGHNT and CDR2 is YYREEE (reference sequence). V gave up 1 base and J gave up 9 bases, with 19 bases separating them. The CDR3 nucleotides are TGTGCCAGCAGCTTGAGTGACCGATATCAAGACGCCCAGTACTTC. This codes for CASSLSDRYQDAQYF.

The chain has TRBV15 and TRBJ1-5; D is uncertain. Trimming left V 0 bases short and J 0 bases short, with 6 bases between. This CDR3 is built from 15 residues. From germline, CDR1 is LNHNV and CDR2 YYDKDF (reference sequence). This CDR3 reads CATSRDHISNQPQHF. Written as DNA, the CDR3 is TGTGCCACCAGCAGAGATCATATTAGCAATCAGCCCCAGCATTTT.